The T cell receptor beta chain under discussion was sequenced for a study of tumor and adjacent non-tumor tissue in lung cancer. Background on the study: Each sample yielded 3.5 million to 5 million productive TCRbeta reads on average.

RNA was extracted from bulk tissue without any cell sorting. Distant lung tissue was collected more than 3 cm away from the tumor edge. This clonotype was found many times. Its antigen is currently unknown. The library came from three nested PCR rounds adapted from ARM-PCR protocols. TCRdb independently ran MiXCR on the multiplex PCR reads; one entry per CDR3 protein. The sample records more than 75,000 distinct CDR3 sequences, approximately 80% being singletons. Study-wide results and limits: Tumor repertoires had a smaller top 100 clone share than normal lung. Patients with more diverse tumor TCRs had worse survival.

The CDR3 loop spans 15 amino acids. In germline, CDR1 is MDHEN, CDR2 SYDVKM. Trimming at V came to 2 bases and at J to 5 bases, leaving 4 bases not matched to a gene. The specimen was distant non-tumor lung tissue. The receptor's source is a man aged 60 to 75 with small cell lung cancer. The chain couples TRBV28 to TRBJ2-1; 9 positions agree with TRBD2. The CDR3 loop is CASSLVAGANNEQFF. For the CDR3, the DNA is TGTGCCAGCAGTTTAGTAGCGGGAGCCAACAATGAGCAGTTCTTC.